Listed below are T cell receptor beta chains from one sample, sequenced in a study of cytomegalovirus exposure and HLA in healthy donors. Sequencing used immunoSEQ multiplex PCR; TCRdb keeps in-frame clones, though not all of them. Of roughly 140,000 clones listed, roughly four fifths are singletons. Specimen: PBMCs. The source is a young man in good health and CMV-seronegative. CDR3s include the opening cysteine and the closing phenylalanine or tryptophan. The D gene is left open where the match is weak. The size field is filled for only some rows; it gives once, few, many or a size class.

>TRBV4-1|TRBJ1-2|few|15|TRBD1
TGCGCCAGCAGCCAAGAAGGGACAGGGGACTATGGCTACACCTTC
CASSQEGTGDYGYTF
>TRBV28|TRBJ1-2|-|13|TRBD1
TGTGCCAGCAGTTCGACAGGGTTCTATGGCTACACCTTC
CASSSTGFYGYTF
>TRBV23-1|TRBJ2-5|-|16|-
TGCGCCAGCAGTCAATCTGGCAGGGAGGAGCAAGAGACCCAGTACTTC
CASSQSGREEQETQYF
>TRBV7-9|TRBJ1-4|once|12|-
TGTGCCAGCAGCACGGGGTTCGAAAAACTGTTTTTT
CASSTGFEKLFF
>TRBV18|TRBJ2-7|-|16|TRBD1
TGTGCCAGCTCACCACGAACAGGGGGCCCATCCTACGAGCAGTACTTC
CASSPRTGGPSYEQYF
>TRBV14|TRBJ2-7|-|14|-
TGTGCCAGCAGCCAAGATCGACAGCTCTACGAGCAGTACTTC
CASSQDRQLYEQYF
>TRBV20-1|TRBJ1-1|-|8|-
TGCAGTGAGGGGAGGGCTTTCTTT
CSEGRAFF
>TRBV2|TRBJ2-6|-|17|-
TGTGCCAGCAGTGTGGACACCCTGTTCTCTGGGGCCAACGTCCTGACTTTC
CASSVDTLFSGANVLTF
>TRBV19|TRBJ2-1|-|16|TRBD2
TGTGCCAGTAGCTCAGGGCGTAGCGGGGGCTACAATGAGCAGTTCTTC
CASSSGRSGGYNEQFF
>TRBV6-6|TRBJ1-5|-|16|-
TGTGCCAGCAGTTACTCAGGGGCCGAGAGCAATCAGCCCCAGCATTTT
CASSYSGAESNQPQHF